This T cell receptor (beta chain) came from a study of shared clonotypes between healthy human individuals. Data came from immunoSEQ multiplex PCR; TCRdb stores just in-frame clones and leaves some out. In the table there are some 1,400,000 clones, approximately 97% of which are singletons. Germline V lookup: CDR1 SGDLS, CDR2 YYNGEE. Trimming left V 0 bases short and J 3 bases short, with 12 bases between. CDR3 length: 15 residues. The rearrangement joins TRBV9 to TRBJ1-1, with D maybe TRBD1 (6 bases). This receptor was taken from a young man in good health. The specimen was naive CD4+ T cells sorted from blood. The subset denotes: CD45RA+ positively selected. This CDR3 reads CASSVGPGAYTEAFF. DNA of the CDR3: TGTGCCAGCAGCGTAGGCCCAGGGGCATACACTGAAGCTTTCTTT.